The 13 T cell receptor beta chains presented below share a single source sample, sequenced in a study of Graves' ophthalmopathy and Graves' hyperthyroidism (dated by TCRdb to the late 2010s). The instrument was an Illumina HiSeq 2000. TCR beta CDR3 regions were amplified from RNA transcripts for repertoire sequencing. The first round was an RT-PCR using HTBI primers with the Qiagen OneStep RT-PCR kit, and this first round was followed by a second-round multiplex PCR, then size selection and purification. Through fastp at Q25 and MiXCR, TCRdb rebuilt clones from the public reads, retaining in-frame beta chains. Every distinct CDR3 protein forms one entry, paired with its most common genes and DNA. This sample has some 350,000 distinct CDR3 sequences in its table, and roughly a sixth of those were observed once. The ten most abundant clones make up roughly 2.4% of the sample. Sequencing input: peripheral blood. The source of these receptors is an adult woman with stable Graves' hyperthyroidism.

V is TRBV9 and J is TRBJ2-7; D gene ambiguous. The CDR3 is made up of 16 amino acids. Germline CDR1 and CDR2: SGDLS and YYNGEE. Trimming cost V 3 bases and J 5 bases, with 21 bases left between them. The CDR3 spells CASSANIDLEPHEQYF. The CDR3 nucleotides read TGTGCCAGCAGCGCGAACATTGACCTCGAACCCCACGAGCAGTACTTC.

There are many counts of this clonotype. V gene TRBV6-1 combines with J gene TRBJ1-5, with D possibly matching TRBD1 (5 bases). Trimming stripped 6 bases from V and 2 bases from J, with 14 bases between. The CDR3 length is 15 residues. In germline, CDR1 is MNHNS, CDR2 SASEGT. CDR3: CASSPLGGGNQPQHF. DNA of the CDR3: TGTGCCAGCAGCCCACTGGGGGGTGGCAATCAGCCCCAGCATTTT.

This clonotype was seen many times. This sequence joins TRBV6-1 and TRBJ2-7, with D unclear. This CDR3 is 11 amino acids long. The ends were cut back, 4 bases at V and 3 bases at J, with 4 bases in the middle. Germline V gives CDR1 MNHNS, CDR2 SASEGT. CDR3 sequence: CASSALYEQYF. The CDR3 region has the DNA TGTGCCAGCAGTGCCCTCTACGAGCAGTACTTC.

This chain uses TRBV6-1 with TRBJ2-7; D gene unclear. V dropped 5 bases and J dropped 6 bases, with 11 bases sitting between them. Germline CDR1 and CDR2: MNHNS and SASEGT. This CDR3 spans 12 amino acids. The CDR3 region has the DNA TGTGCCAGCAGTAGTCGCTTGCGCGAGCAGTACTTC. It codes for CASSSRLREQYF.

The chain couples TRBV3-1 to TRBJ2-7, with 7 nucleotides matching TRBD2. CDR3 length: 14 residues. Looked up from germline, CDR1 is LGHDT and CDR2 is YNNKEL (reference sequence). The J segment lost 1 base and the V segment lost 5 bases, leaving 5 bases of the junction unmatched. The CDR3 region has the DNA TGTGCCAGCAGCTCTAGCGGCCGATCCTACGAGCAGTACTTC. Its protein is CASSSSGRSYEQYF.

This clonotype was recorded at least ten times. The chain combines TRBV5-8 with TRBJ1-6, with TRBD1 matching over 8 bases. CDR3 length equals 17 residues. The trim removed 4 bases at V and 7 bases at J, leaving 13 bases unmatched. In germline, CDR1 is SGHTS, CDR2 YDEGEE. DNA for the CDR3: TGTGCCAGCAGCCAAATCGGTGGACAGGGCCTCAATTCACCCCTCCACTTT. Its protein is CASSQIGGQGLNSPLHF.

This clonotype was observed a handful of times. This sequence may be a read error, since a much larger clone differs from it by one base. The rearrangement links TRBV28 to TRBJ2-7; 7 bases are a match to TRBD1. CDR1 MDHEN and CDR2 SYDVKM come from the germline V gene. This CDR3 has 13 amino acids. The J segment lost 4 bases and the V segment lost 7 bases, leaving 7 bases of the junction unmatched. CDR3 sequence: CASTQPGGYEQYV. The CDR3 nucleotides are TGTGCCAGCACTCAACCAGGGGGTTACGAGCAGTACGTC.

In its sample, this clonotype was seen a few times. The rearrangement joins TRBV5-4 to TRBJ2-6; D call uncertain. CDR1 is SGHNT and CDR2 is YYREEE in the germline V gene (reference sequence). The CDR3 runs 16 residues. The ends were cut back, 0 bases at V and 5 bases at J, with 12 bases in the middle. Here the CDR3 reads CASSLGTVVWANVLTF. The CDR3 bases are TGTGCCAGCAGCTTGGGGACGGTTGTGTGGGCCAACGTCCTGACTTTC.

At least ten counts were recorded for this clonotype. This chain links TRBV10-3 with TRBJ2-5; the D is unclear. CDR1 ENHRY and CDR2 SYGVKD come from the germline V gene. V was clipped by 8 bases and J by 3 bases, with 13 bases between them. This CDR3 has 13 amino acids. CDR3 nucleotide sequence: TGTGCCATCGGTGTGACGGAAAAAGAGACCCAGTACTTC. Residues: CAIGVTEKETQYF.

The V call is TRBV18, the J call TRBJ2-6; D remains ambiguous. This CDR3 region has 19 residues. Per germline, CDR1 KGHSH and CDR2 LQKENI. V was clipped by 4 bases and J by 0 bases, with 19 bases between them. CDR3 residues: CASSQSYSGRSSGANVLTF. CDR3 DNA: TGTGCCAGCTCACAATCGTATTCAGGCCGAAGCTCTGGGGCCAACGTCCTGACTTTC.

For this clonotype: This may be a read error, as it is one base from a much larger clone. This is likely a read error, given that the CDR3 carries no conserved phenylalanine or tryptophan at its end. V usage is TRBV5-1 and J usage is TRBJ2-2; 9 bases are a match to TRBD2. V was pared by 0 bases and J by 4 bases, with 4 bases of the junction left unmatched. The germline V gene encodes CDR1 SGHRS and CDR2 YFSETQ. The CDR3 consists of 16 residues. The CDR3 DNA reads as TGCGCCAGCAGCTTGGTATTAGCGGGAGCCACCGGGGAGCTGTTTTCT. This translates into CASSLVLAGATGELFS.

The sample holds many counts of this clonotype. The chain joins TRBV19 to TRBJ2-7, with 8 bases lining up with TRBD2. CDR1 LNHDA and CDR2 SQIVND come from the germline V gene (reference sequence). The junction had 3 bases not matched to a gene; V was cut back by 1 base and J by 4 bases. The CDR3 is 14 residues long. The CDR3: CASSIGAGVYEQYF. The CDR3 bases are TGTGCCAGTAGTATAGGAGCGGGAGTTTACGAGCAGTACTTC.

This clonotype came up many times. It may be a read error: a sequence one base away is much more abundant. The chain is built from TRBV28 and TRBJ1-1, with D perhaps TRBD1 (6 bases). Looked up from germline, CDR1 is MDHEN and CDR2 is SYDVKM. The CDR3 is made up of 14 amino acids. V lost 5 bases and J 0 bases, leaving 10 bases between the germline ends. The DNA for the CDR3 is TGTGCCAGCAGTGAGGACAGTATGAACACTGAAGCTTTCTTT. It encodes CASSEDSMNTEAFF.